This is a list of T cell receptor beta chains from one sample in a study of shared clonotypes between healthy human individuals. Method: immunoSEQ multiplex PCR; TCRdb's copy keeps in-frame clones and lacks some. The sample includes about 2.4 million clones, over 85% seen only once; the top ten take roughly 0.36%. Sample: naive CD4+ T cells from PBMCs. These receptors were taken from a man aged 18-30 years in good health. Some clones in this sample may be carry-over from other donors' samples. Both conserved end residues are part of each CDR3. D genes are given only for firm matches. Clone size appears in some rows only: once, few, many, or a class for an expanded clone.

TRBV5-6	TRBD2	-	TRBJ2-1	TGTGCCAGCAGCTTATACCTCCTTGCGGGAGGGCTCAATGAGCAGTTCTTC	CASSLYLLAGGLNEQFF
TRBV5-1	TRBD1	-	TRBJ1-3	TGCGCCAGCAGATTAACAGGGGGTCCAGGCACCATATATTTT	CASRLTGGPGTIYF
TRBV5-1	TRBD2	-	TRBJ2-1	TGCGCCAGCAGCTTGGGGGCGGGAGGGCCTTGGAATGAGCAGTTCTTC	CASSLGAGGPWNEQFF
TRBV29-1	-	few	TRBJ1-1	TGCAGCGGGCGGCGGGGAATGAACACTGAAGCTTTCTTT	CSGRRGMNTEAFF
TRBV29-1	-	-	TRBJ2-3	TGCAGCGTTGGGGGGCGAAGCACAGATACGCAGTATTTT	CSVGGRSTDTQYF
TRBV28	-	once	TRBJ2-2	TGTGCCGGGGGGCGCACCGGGGAGCTGTTTTTT	CAGGRTGELFF
TRBV6-5	-	-	TRBJ2-4	TGTGCCAGCAGTTACGAGGACTATTCTCCAAAGTACTTC	CASSYEDYSPKYF
TRBV6-5	-	-	TRBJ1-1	TGTGCCAGCAGGCACAGGAGGAATCCGAACACTGAAGCTTTCTTT	CASRHRRNPNTEAFF
TRBV18	-	-	TRBJ1-3	TGTGCCAGCTCACCCCAGGTGGGCTCTGGAAACACCATATATTTT	CASSPQVGSGNTIYF
TRBV5-4	-	-	TRBJ2-1	TGTGCCAGCAGCTTCCGGCAGGGCTCCTACAATGAGCAGTTCTTC	CASSFRQGSYNEQFF
TRBV28	-	-	TRBJ2-3	TGTGCCAGCAGTTATCGAGACCGGCACACAGATACGCAGTATTTT	CASSYRDRHTDTQYF
TRBV18	-	-	TRBJ1-1	TGTGCCAGCTCAGGTGGCCCGAACACTGAAGCTTTCTTT	CASSGGPNTEAFF
TRBV6-1	TRBD2	-	TRBJ2-1	TGTGCCAGCAGAGTACTAGCGGGAAGGGATGAGCAGTTCTTC	CASRVLAGRDEQFF
TRBV5-4	-	-	TRBJ2-6	TGTGCCAGCAGCTTGCGGGGCTCTGGGGCCAACGTCCTGACTTTC	CASSLRGSGANVLTF
TRBV18	-	-	TRBJ2-2	TGTGCCAGCTCACCAACTCACACCGGGGAGCTGTTTTTT	CASSPTHTGELFF
TRBV2	TRBD2	-	TRBJ2-1	TGTGCCAGCAGTCTAGCGGGAGGGCCGAATGAGCAGTTCTTC	CASSLAGGPNEQFF
TRBV30	-	-	TRBJ1-2	TGTGCCTGGACGGACAGTTCAGGTCGCGGCTACACCTTC	CAWTDSSGRGYTF
TRBV5-1	-	-	TRBJ2-3	TGCGCCAGCAGCCCCGGCAGCACAGATACGCAGTATTTT	CASSPGSTDTQYF
TRBV6-6	-	few	TRBJ1-2	TGTGCCAGCAGTCCGGACAGACAAAGGCCCTATGGCTACACCTTC	CASSPDRQRPYGYTF
TRBV7-9	TRBD2	-	TRBJ2-3	TGTGCCAGCAGCTCAGCGGGGCGGACCACAGATACGCAGTATTTT	CASSSAGRTTDTQYF
TRBV5-5	TRBD1	-	TRBJ1-1	TGTGCCAGCAGCCCAGGGGGCAGGATGAACACTGAAGCTTTCTTT	CASSPGGRMNTEAFF
TRBV14	-	-	TRBJ2-1	TGTGCCAGCAGCCAGGACTTTTACAATGAGCAGTTCTTC	CASSQDFYNEQFF
TRBV7-9	-	-	TRBJ2-7	TGTGCCAGCAGCTTAAACCCCGGGAACGAGCAGTACTTC	CASSLNPGNEQYF
TRBV10-3	TRBD1	-	TRBJ2-5	TGTGCCATCAGTGAGACAGGGACAGGGAGGTTCGGGCAGTACTTC	CAISETGTGRFGQYF
TRBV25-1	TRBD2	-	TRBJ2-3	TGTGCCAGCAGTGAATCATGGACTAGCGGGGGCACAGATACGCAGTATTTT	CASSESWTSGGTDTQYF
TRBV2	-	-	TRBJ2-7	TGTGCCAGCAGCGAATACCCCCGTTCAGCCTACGAGCAGTACTTC	CASSEYPRSAYEQYF
TRBV6-5	-	-	TRBJ1-3	TGTGCCAGCAGGCGCTCTTGGCGCTCTGGAAACACCATATATTTT	CASRRSWRSGNTIYF
TRBV7-2	-	-	TRBJ2-1	TGTGCCAGCAGCACCCGTCCGGGACCCCAATCGGATCATGAGCAGTTCTTC	CASSTRPGPQSDHEQFF
TRBV15	-	once	TRBJ2-7	TGTGCCACCAGCCCTCGGGCTACCAACGCCTACGAGCAGTACTTC	CATSPRATNAYEQYF
TRBV9	TRBD2	-	TRBJ2-2	TGTGCCAGCAGCGTCTCGTTACAGCGGGAGGCCGGGGAGCTGTTTTTT	CASSVSLQREAGELFF
TRBV2	TRBD1	once	TRBJ1-5	TGTGCCAGCAGACGGGACAGGGACGATCAGCCCCAGCATTTT	CASRRDRDDQPQHF
TRBV28	TRBD2	-	TRBJ2-2	TGTGCCAGCAGCCAGCGGGAGAGGACCGGGGAGCTGTTTTTT	CASSQRERTGELFF
TRBV7-9	-	-	TRBJ2-7	TGTGCCTGCTCTGGGGCCTACGAGCAGTACTTC	CACSGAYEQYF
TRBV28	TRBD1	-	TRBJ1-3	TGTGCCAGCAGTCCCCTCGGACAGGGATTTGGAAACACCATATATTTT	CASSPLGQGFGNTIYF
TRBV7-3	-	once	TRBJ2-2	TGTGCCAGCAGCTTTCTAGGGGGGAGGAACACCGGGGAGCTGTTTTTT	CASSFLGGRNTGELFF
TRBV28	-	few	TRBJ1-2	TGTGCCAGCAGGCGTTCAGTTATAGCTAACTATGGCTACACCTTC	CASRRSVIANYGYTF
TRBV28	TRBD1	-	TRBJ1-4	TGTGCCAGCAGTTCTTACGGGACAGGGGGAGAAAAACTGTTTTTT	CASSSYGTGGEKLFF
TRBV7-2	-	-	TRBJ2-1	TGTGCCAGCAGCTACCTTCTACAGGGAGGCGAGCAGTTCTTC	CASSYLLQGGEQFF
TRBV11-2	-	-	TRBJ2-5	TGTGCCAGCAGCCTTCTGGTCCAAGAGACCCAGTACTTC	CASSLLVQETQYF
TRBV29-1	-	-	TRBJ1-2	TGCAGCGTTGAGGGGGGATCGGCTGGCTACACCTTC	CSVEGGSAGYTF
TRBV5-1	-	-	TRBJ2-7	TGCGCCAGCAAAGAAGGGGTAGCAGGCGAGCAGTACTTC	CASKEGVAGEQYF
TRBV27	-	-	TRBJ2-2	TGTGCCAGCACCCACAGGGCGGGAAACACCGGGGAGCTGTTTTTT	CASTHRAGNTGELFF